These T cell receptor beta chains were read from a single sample in a study of T cell responses to AZD1222 COVID-19 vaccine. The data were produced by immunoSEQ multiplex PCR, yet TCRdb's version contains in-frame clones alone and is incomplete. The table shows fewer than 200,000 clones, with around 88% occurring only once. The specimen was peripheral blood, collected 28 days after the second AZD1222 dose. Receptors were obtained from an adult who received the AZD1222 COVID-19 vaccine. CDR3s include the opening cysteine and the closing phenylalanine or tryptophan. D genes are given only for firm matches. Some rows mark clone size as missing; the rest say once, few, many or name a class of expanded clone.

>TRBV30|TRBJ1-4|TRBD1|-
TGTGCCTGGGGAAGACAGGGGCGCCCCGCAACTAATGAAAAACTGTTTTTT
CAWGRQGRPATNEKLFF
>TRBV12-3/TRBV12-4|TRBJ1-1|TRBD1|-
TGTGCCAGCAGACCCGGACAGGGTACTGAAGCTTTCTTT
CASRPGQGTEAFF
>TRBV6-1|TRBJ1-6|TRBD1|-
TGTGCCAGCACCACAACCGGGACAGTGAATTCACCCCTCCACTTT
CASTTTGTVNSPLHF
>TRBV21-1|TRBJ1-5|-|-
TGTGCCAGCAGCTCCCGGGACAGAGGTTTTCAGCCCCAGCATTTT
CASSSRDRGFQPQHF
>TRBV11-3|TRBJ2-2|TRBD2|-
TGTGCCAGCAGTTTCGACCGAGCGGGGCCGAACACCGGGGAGCTGTTTTTT
CASSFDRAGPNTGELFF
>TRBV3-1/TRBV3-2|TRBJ2-5|-|-
TGTGCCAGCAGTCATTTCGCGGTCCCAGAGACCCAGTACTTC
CASSHFAVPETQYF
>TRBV19|TRBJ2-5|TRBD2|-
TGTGCCAGTAGTCTGGGCGGGGGGGCGGAGACCCAGTACTTC
CASSLGGGAETQYF
>TRBV19|TRBJ1-5|-|-
TGTGCCAGTAGTATTCCTGGGTTAGGAAATCAGCCCCAGCATTTT
CASSIPGLGNQPQHF
>TRBV29-1|TRBJ1-3|-|-
TGCAGCGTTGATACGGGGGCTAATACTGGAAACACCATATATTTT
CSVDTGANTGNTIYF
>TRBV5-5|TRBJ1-3|-|-
TGTGCCAGCAGCGAGCCCAGGGTTGGAGGAAACACCATATATTTT
CASSEPRVGGNTIYF
>TRBV5-1|TRBJ2-7|TRBD2|once
TGCGCCAGCAGCACTAGCGGGACTAGCGGCTACGAGCAGTACTTC
CASSTSGTSGYEQYF
>TRBV7-2|TRBJ2-3|-|-
TGTGCCAGCAGCTTACGACAGCTCACAGATACGCAGTATTTT
CASSLRQLTDTQYF
>TRBV5-4|TRBJ1-1|-|-
TGTGCCAGCAGCTTGGCGGGATGGGGCTCTGAAGCTTTCTTT
CASSLAGWGSEAFF
>TRBV7-6|TRBJ2-5|TRBD1|-
TGTGCCAGCAGCCGAACGACAGGGTCTCAAGAGACCCAGTACTTC
CASSRTTGSQETQYF
>TRBV9|TRBJ2-3|TRBD2|-
TGTGCCAGCAGCCCCCGATCGGGGGGATCAGATACGCAGTATTTT
CASSPRSGGSDTQYF
>TRBV2|TRBJ1-2|TRBD1|-
TGTGCCAGCAGTGGGGACAGGACCTATGGCTACACCTTC
CASSGDRTYGYTF
>TRBV3-1/TRBV3-2|TRBJ2-7|TRBD2|once
TGTGCCAGCAGCCAATTTTCCGGGACTACCTCCTACGAGCAGTACTTC
CASSQFSGTTSYEQYF
>TRBV2|TRBJ2-4|TRBD1|once
TGTGCCAGCACCCCTGGGCAGGGGGCTTACATTCAGTACTTC
CASTPGQGAYIQYF
>TRBV7-9|TRBJ2-5|TRBD1|-
TGTGCCAGCAGCTTAGAATGGACAGGGGACCAAGAGACCCAGTACTTC
CASSLEWTGDQETQYF
>TRBV7-3|TRBJ2-1|-|few
TGTGCCAGCAGCCAAGGGGGGGGCCGAAGCTCCTACAATGAGCAGTTCTTC
CASSQGGGRSSYNEQFF
>TRBV2|TRBJ2-5|-|few
TGTGCCAGCCTCACCGATAGGGGGGTGTGGGAGACCCAGTACTTC
CASLTDRGVWETQYF
>TRBV6-2/TRBV6-3|TRBJ2-1|-|-
TGTGCCAGCAGTCCCCTTTTTACGGGGGCTTTCTACAATGAGCAGTTCTTC
CASSPLFTGAFYNEQFF
>TRBV6-2/TRBV6-3|TRBJ1-5|-|few
TGTGCCAGCAGTTTTGACCAGGGTTTCTTTGAGCCCCAGCATTTT
CASSFDQGFFEPQHF
>TRBV12-3/TRBV12-4|TRBJ2-3|-|-
TGTGCCAGCAGTAGCACAGATACGCAGTATTTT
CASSSTDTQYF
>TRBV10-1|TRBJ1-2|-|-
-
CASILDIVYGYTF
>TRBV10-3|TRBJ2-1|TRBD2|-
TGTGCCATCAGTGTGAGTTGGTCGGCGGGGGATAATGAGCAGTTCTTC
CAISVSWSAGDNEQFF
>TRBV5-4|TRBJ1-2|TRBD1|-
TGTGCCAGCAGCTTGGTTGGGACAGGGGCCATGGGCTACACCTTC
CASSLVGTGAMGYTF
>TRBV6-5|TRBJ2-7|TRBD1|-
TGTGCCAGCAACCGGGGGACAGGATTCTCCTACGAGCAGTACTTC
CASNRGTGFSYEQYF
>TRBV9|TRBJ2-3|TRBD2|-
TGTGCCAGCAGCGTGGGCGGGGGGGAATCAGATACGCAGTATTTT
CASSVGGGESDTQYF
>TRBV7-3|TRBJ1-1|-|-
TGTGCCAGCAGCTGGACGGGTACTAGTGAAGCTTTCTTT
CASSWTGTSEAFF
>TRBV19|TRBJ1-2|-|-
TGTGCCAGTACCCAGGGAGGAGGGGGAGACTATGGCTACACCTTC
CASTQGGGGDYGYTF
>TRBV19|TRBJ1-5|TRBD1|-
TGTGCCAGTAGAGGGGACAGGGAGAATGGCAATCAGCCCCAGCATTTT
CASRGDRENGNQPQHF
>TRBV5-1|TRBJ1-5|-|-
TGCGCCAGCAGCTTGGGGGGGGCCGGGAATAGCAATCAGCCCCAGCATTTT
CASSLGGAGNSNQPQHF
>TRBV14|TRBJ1-2|-|-
TGTGCCAGCAGCCAAGTGAACAGTGGCTATGGCTACACCTTC
CASSQVNSGYGYTF
>TRBV30|TRBJ2-5|TRBD2|-
TGTGCCTGGAGTGTAACGAGCGGGGGGGCCCAAGAGACCCAGTACTTC
CAWSVTSGGAQETQYF
>TRBV11-1|TRBJ1-2|-|few
TGTGCCAGCAGCTTAGCAGGGTCCGGGGGCTACACCTTC
CASSLAGSGGYTF
>TRBV10-3|TRBJ2-7|-|-
TGTGCCATCCAGGGCGGGAAGCAAAACTCCTACGAGCAGTACTTC
CAIQGGKQNSYEQYF
>TRBV23-1|TRBJ2-4|-|-
TGCGCCAGCAGTCAGATCGGCGGGGAGTTTCCTCATGACAAAAACATTCAGTACTTC
CASSQIGGEFPHDKNIQYF
>TRBV7-3|TRBJ1-1|-|-
TGTGCCAGCAGCTTAAAATGGAACACTGAAGCTTTCTTT
CASSLKWNTEAFF
>TRBV6-5|TRBJ1-1|-|few
TGTGCCAGCAGTCCCCTCCGCGGGTCGAACACTGAAGCTTTCTTT
CASSPLRGSNTEAFF
>TRBV7-6|TRBJ2-5|-|-
TGTGCCAGCAGCCGGGGGAACCAAGAGACCCAGTACTTC
CASSRGNQETQYF
>TRBV15|TRBJ2-2|-|-
TGTGCCACCAGCAGAGATAACGCGTACACCGGGGAGCTGTTTTTT
CATSRDNAYTGELFF